Given below is one T cell receptor (beta chain) in context. The antigen remains undetermined. Several immunoSEQ plates held equal portions of the genomic DNA taken from each subset. Profiled with immunoSEQ multiplex PCR; TCRdb holds only in-frame clones, not every one. Counted here are about 490,000 clones, about 80% occurring once; the ten biggest clones make up 10% to 15%. The sample comes from a study of shared clonotypes between healthy human individuals. The CDR3 has 13 amino acids. Deletions cut 8 bases from V and 7 bases from J, with 18 bases between. Per the germline V gene, CDR1 is MNHNS and CDR2 is SASEGT. Study observations and caveats: An effect of sequencing depth on clonotype sharing among donors was expected.

The sequence was collected from a woman between 40 and 55 years old in good health. Some clones in this sample may be carry-over from other donors' samples. The rearrangement joins TRBV6-1 to TRBJ2-7; perhaps TRBD2 as D (7 bases). Sample: PBMCs. The CDR3 nucleotides are TGTGCCAGCCAGTCCTTAGAGGGGGGGGAGCAGTACTTC. It yields the protein CASQSLEGGEQYF.